This TCR beta chain was recovered during a study of beta chain features in type 1 diabetes. Study-level findings and limits: VDJ junctions from patients with type 1 diabetes contained fewer insertions and more deletions. Naive, central memory and Treg TCRB repertoires seemed to resemble each other more closely in patients than they did in healthy donors.

Looked up from germline, CDR1 is MNHNS and CDR2 is SASEGT. The CDR3 is 12 amino acids. The V end was cut by 8 bases, the J end by 3 bases, with 11 bases between. A single heparinised draw of roughly 100 mL on average was taken per donor. Populations obtained by sorting all exceeded 95% purity. Sequenced material consisted of expressed TCRB transcripts (all of the isolated RNA was reverse transcribed). Assay: immunoSEQ multiplex PCR; the TCRdb copy retains only in-frame clones and omits some. The sample shows about 410,000 clones, around 13% of them seen only once. Details on this clone: Its target is unknown.

The sequence was obtained from a man aged 25 to 40 in good health. The chain employs TRBV6-1 and TRBJ2-7; D may be TRBD1 (5 bases). The sequenced sample was naive CD4+ T cells from blood. The CDR3 here is CASFREDYEQYF. The DNA for the CDR3 is TGTGCCAGCTTCAGGGAAGACTACGAGCAGTACTTC.